This is a list of T cell receptor beta chains from one sample in a study of T cells in Graves' hyperthyroidism and ophthalmopathy. TCRdb reanalysed the multiplex PCR reads using MiXCR and keeps one entry per CDR3 protein. The table records about 59,000 distinct CDR3 sequences, roughly 50% of them present only once. The sample consisted of blood. These TCRs come from an older woman with Graves' ophthalmopathy. CDR3s include the opening cysteine and the closing phenylalanine or tryptophan. A D gene is named only where the DNA matches it firmly. The size of a clone is reported for some rows only, either as once, few or many, or as a class for expanded clones.

CDR3aa: CASSPRIMDRGLTDTQYF; CDR3nt: TGTGCCAGCAGTCCGCGAATTATGGACAGGGGGCTCACGGATACGCAGTATTTT; abundance: once; v_gene: TRBV2; d_gene: TRBD1; j_gene: TRBJ2-3
CDR3aa: CASSVGDQDTGELFF; CDR3nt: TGTGCCAGCAGCGTAGGGGATCAGGACACCGGGGAGCTGTTTTTT; abundance: -; v_gene: TRBV7-6; d_gene: -; j_gene: TRBJ2-2
CDR3aa: CASSQDLGTGQETQYF; CDR3nt: TGCGCCAGCAGCCAAGATCTGGGGACAGGGCAAGAGACCCAGTACTTC; abundance: -; v_gene: TRBV4-1; d_gene: TRBD1; j_gene: TRBJ2-5
CDR3aa: CSARDWAGSTEAFF; CDR3nt: TGCAGTGCTAGAGATTGGGCAGGTAGCACTGAAGCTTTCTTT; abundance: many; v_gene: TRBV20-1; d_gene: -; j_gene: TRBJ1-1
CDR3aa: CATHLGVGEQFF; CDR3nt: TGTGCCACCCATCTCGGTGTAGGTGAGCAGTTCTTC; abundance: -; v_gene: TRBV19; d_gene: -; j_gene: TRBJ2-1
CDR3aa: CATSSVGGGTDTQYF; CDR3nt: TGTGCCACCAGCAGCGTAGGGGGGGGGACAGATACGCAGTATTTT; abundance: -; v_gene: TRBV15; d_gene: -; j_gene: TRBJ2-3
CDR3aa: CSVDDTSGPETQYF; CDR3nt: TGCAGCGTTGATGATACTAGCGGGCCGGAGACCCAGTACTTC; abundance: few; v_gene: TRBV29-1; d_gene: TRBD2; j_gene: TRBJ2-5
CDR3aa: CASGRLASYEQYF; CDR3nt: TGCGCCAGCGGTAGATTAGCGAGCTACGAGCAGTACTTC; abundance: -; v_gene: TRBV10-2; d_gene: -; j_gene: TRBJ2-7
CDR3aa: CASSPRGPDEQFF; CDR3nt: TGTGCCAGCAGCCCTCGGGGACCCGATGAGCAGTTCTTC; abundance: many; v_gene: TRBV7-3; d_gene: -; j_gene: TRBJ2-1
CDR3aa: CSVTTDTQYF; CDR3nt: TGCAGCGTTACGACAGATACGCAGTATTTT; abundance: -; v_gene: TRBV29-1; d_gene: -; j_gene: TRBJ2-3
CDR3aa: CASSFDPNYGYTGELFF; CDR3nt: TGTGCCAGCAGTTTCGACCCTAACTATGGCTACACCGGGGAGCTGTTTTTT; abundance: -; v_gene: TRBV12-3/TRBV12-4; d_gene: -; j_gene: TRBJ2-2
CDR3aa: CASSFFEAGYNEQFF; CDR3nt: TGTGCCAGCAGTTTTTTTGAGGCAGGCTACAATGAGCAGTTCTTC; abundance: many; v_gene: TRBV12-3/TRBV12-4; d_gene: -; j_gene: TRBJ2-1
CDR3aa: CSAGTRRGADTQYF; CDR3nt: TGCAGTGCGGGGACCAGACGAGGCGCAGATACGCAGTATTTT; abundance: -; v_gene: TRBV20-1; d_gene: -; j_gene: TRBJ2-3
CDR3aa: CASTTGTETSPLHF; CDR3nt: TGCGCCAGCACCACCGGGACAGAAACTTCACCCCTCCACTTT; abundance: once; v_gene: TRBV10-2; d_gene: TRBD1; j_gene: TRBJ1-6
CDR3aa: CSQPGTLPPYEQYF; CDR3nt: TGCAGTCAACCCGGGACTCTGCCCCCCTACGAGCAGTACTTC; abundance: -; v_gene: TRBV20-1; d_gene: -; j_gene: TRBJ2-7
CDR3aa: CASSPESTGVENEQFF; CDR3nt: TGCGCCAGCAGTCCCGAATCTACAGGGGTGGAGAATGAGCAGTTCTTC; abundance: many; v_gene: TRBV4-3; d_gene: TRBD1; j_gene: TRBJ2-1
CDR3aa: CASSLELAGYNEQFF; CDR3nt: TGTGCCAGCAGCTTGGAACTAGCGGGTTACAATGAGCAGTTCTTC; abundance: many; v_gene: TRBV5-5; d_gene: TRBD2; j_gene: TRBJ2-1
CDR3aa: CASSELGSWGEQYF; CDR3nt: TGTGCCAGCAGTGAACTGGGAAGTTGGGGAGAGCAGTACTTC; abundance: many; v_gene: TRBV6-1; d_gene: -; j_gene: TRBJ2-7
CDR3aa: CASSVGVGDTEAFF; CDR3nt: TGTGCCAGCAGCGTAGGAGTGGGAGACACTGAAGCTTTCTTT; abundance: once; v_gene: TRBV9; d_gene: -; j_gene: TRBJ1-1
CDR3aa: CASSTQDRDANVLTF; CDR3nt: TGTGCCAGTAGTACCCAGGACCGGGATGCCAACGTCCTGACTTTC; abundance: -; v_gene: TRBV19; d_gene: -; j_gene: TRBJ2-6